These T cell receptor beta chains were read from a single sample in a study of identical twins. One entry per CDR3 protein results from TCRdb running MiXCR on the 5' RACE reads. There are about 720,000 distinct CDR3 sequences in the sample; approximately 9% occur only once, and approximately 0.94% lies in the top ten. These data were also filed under a second study, of yellow fever vaccine responses in identical twins.

Sequenced input: PBMCs. The origin of the receptors is a young woman in good health. Both conserved end residues are part of each CDR3. Each record gives: V gene, J gene, D gene, clone size, CDR3 DNA, CDR3 protein. A D gene is named only where the DNA matches it firmly. Expanded clones are given a class, and other clones once, few, many or no size at all.

TRBV5-1	TRBJ2-4	TRBD2	NA	TGCGCCAGCAGCCTGGGACTAGCGGACGTACTAGCCAAAAACATTCAGTACTTC	CASSLGLADVLAKNIQYF
TRBV10-3	TRBJ2-7	TRBD2	few	TGTGCCATCAGTGACCCTTCTCGGGCGGGGGGAGGAGAGCAGTACTTC	CAISDPSRAGGGEQYF
TRBV20-1	TRBJ2-3	NA	NA	TGCAGTGCCCCTCTACACACAGATACGCAGTATTTT	CSAPLHTDTQYF
TRBV2	TRBJ2-2	NA	few	TGTGCCAGCAGATATACAGGGTTAACCGGGGAGCTGTTTTTT	CASRYTGLTGELFF
TRBV6-2/TRBV6-3	TRBJ2-7	NA	few	TGTGCCAGCAGACCCCCCGGGGGCAACTACGAGCAGTACTTC	CASRPPGGNYEQYF
TRBV28	TRBJ2-7	TRBD1	NA	TGTGCCAGCAGCCCATGGGACAGGGTGGAAGCCGAGCAGTACTTC	CASSPWDRVEAEQYF
TRBV6-1	TRBJ1-1	NA	NA	TGTGCCAGCCCACCCCTGTTAGCTTTCTTT	CASPPLLAFF
TRBV20-1	TRBJ2-7	NA	few	TGCAGTGCTAGAGATAGGGGAACCTACGAGCAGTACTTC	CSARDRGTYEQYF
TRBV7-9	TRBJ2-1	NA	many	TGTGCCAGCAGCTTGACGGACACTATACAGTTCTTC	CASSLTDTIQFF
TRBV7-9	TRBJ1-1	NA	NA	TGTGCCAGCAGCCGAGACAGGTTATCAACTGAAGCTTTCTTT	CASSRDRLSTEAFF
TRBV27	TRBJ2-1	TRBD2	NA	TGTGCCAGCAGTTTAGTCTTAGCGGGGGACGCTGAGCAGTTCTTC	CASSLVLAGDAEQFF
TRBV7-2	TRBJ2-5	NA	many	TGTGCCAGCAGCTTCGCGAGCGGCCAGTACTTC	CASSFASGQYF
TRBV7-8	TRBJ2-2	TRBD2	once	TGTGCCAGCAGCCCGCGACGGACTAGCGGGGGGGGACACACCGGGGAGCTGTTTTTT	CASSPRRTSGGGHTGELFF
TRBV7-9	TRBJ2-3	NA	few	TGTTCCAGCAGCCCGGACTCCTCTTTGTCCACGTATTTT	CSSSPDSSLSTYF
TRBV24-1	TRBJ2-1	TRBD1	few	TGTGCCACCAGTGATCCTTTTGGGACAGGGGGCTACAATGAGCAGTTCTTC	CATSDPFGTGGYNEQFF
TRBV7-3	TRBJ2-7	NA	few	TGTGCCAGCAGCTCCGGCCGGGACAATCCCTACGAGCAGTACTTC	CASSSGRDNPYEQYF
TRBV20-1	TRBJ2-7	TRBD2	NA	TGCAGTGCTAGAGATTTTCGTGGACTAGCGTCCTACGAGCAGTACTTC	CSARDFRGLASYEQYF
TRBV20-1	TRBJ2-5	NA	few	TGCAGCGGGATCGAAAAGGCAGAGACCCAGTACTTC	CSGIEKAETQYF
TRBV6-2/TRBV6-3	TRBJ2-1	TRBD2	NA	TGTGCCAGCAGCCCCAGCGGGGGGGGAAATGAGCAGTTCTTC	CASSPSGGGNEQFF
TRBV29-1	TRBJ2-5	TRBD2	few	TGCAGCGTTTCCGGGACTAGCGAATACCAAGAGACCCAGTACTTC	CSVSGTSEYQETQYF
TRBV7-9	TRBJ2-3	TRBD1	few	TGTGCCAGCAGCGACGGACAGGGGGCGATTCTCACAGATACGCAGTATTTT	CASSDGQGAILTDTQYF
TRBV2	TRBJ2-2	NA	NA	TGTGCCAGCAGTAAAAGATCCCAAGGGGGTACCGGGGAGCTGTTTTTT	CASSKRSQGGTGELFF
TRBV20-1	TRBJ2-3	NA	many	TGCAGTGCTAGAGAGGAGGGCTGGTACACGCAGTATTTT	CSAREEGWYTQYF
TRBV10-3	TRBJ2-7	NA	many	TGTGCCATCAGCCCGGGACACCATTTACCCCCCTACGAGCAGTACTTC	CAISPGHHLPPYEQYF
TRBV9	TRBJ2-2	NA	NA	TGTGCCAGCAGCGTAGGGGTGGGGGCTGGCACCGGGGAGCTGTTTTTT	CASSVGVGAGTGELFF
TRBV6-1	TRBJ2-1	NA	NA	TGTGCCAGCAGTGGTCTCGATCCAGAGCAGTTCTTC	CASSGLDPEQFF
TRBV6-1	TRBJ1-2	NA	few	TGTGCCAGCAGTGAATTTCACGGGCGAAACTATGGCTACACCTTC	CASSEFHGRNYGYTF
TRBV5-1	TRBJ2-5	NA	many	TGCGCCAGCAGCCCGAGTCATGGGAAGGGAGAGACCCAGTACTTC	CASSPSHGKGETQYF
TRBV12-3/TRBV12-4	TRBJ2-3	TRBD2	NA	TGTGCCAGCAGTCCAACGGGGGGACTAGCGGTTTTCACAGATACGCAGTATTTT	CASSPTGGLAVFTDTQYF
TRBV20-1	TRBJ2-3	NA	many	TGCAGGGCCGCAGTGGGGGGAGCACAGTATTTT	CRAAVGGAQYF
TRBV28	TRBJ1-5	NA	NA	TGTGCCAGCTCTCCTAGCAGGGTTACTCAGCCCCAGCATTTT	CASSPSRVTQPQHF
TRBV11-2	TRBJ2-1	TRBD2	few	TGTGCCAGCAGGACGATTAGCGGGGGGATCCCCAATGAGCAGTTCTTC	CASRTISGGIPNEQFF
TRBV7-3	TRBJ2-3	TRBD2	few	TGTGCCAGCAGATACCCGGGACTAGGCGCAGATACGCAGTATTTT	CASRYPGLGADTQYF
TRBV29-1	TRBJ2-7	NA	few	TGCAGCGTTGAAAACGGGAGCGAGCAGTACTTC	CSVENGSEQYF
TRBV15	TRBJ2-1	NA	few	TGTGCCACCAGCAGAGACGGGGGTGCCTACAATGAGCAGTTCTTC	CATSRDGGAYNEQFF
TRBV28	TRBJ2-7	TRBD2	NA	TGTGCCAGCAGGATAACTAGCGGGAGATCCTACGAGCAGTACTTC	CASRITSGRSYEQYF
TRBV20-1	TRBJ1-1	NA	NA	TGCAGTGCTAGAGAAAGGGGAGCGACGGGTGAAGCTTTCTTT	CSARERGATGEAFF
TRBV7-2	TRBJ2-5	NA	once	TGTGCCAGCAGCCCGGCGGCGGGTGTTGAGACCCAGTACTTC	CASSPAAGVETQYF
TRBV6-1	TRBJ2-3	NA	few	TGTGCCAGCAGTGGGGGAAGGACTAGCACAGATACGCAGTATTTT	CASSGGRTSTDTQYF
TRBV12-3/TRBV12-4	TRBJ2-7	NA	many	TGTGCCAGCAGTTTGGGAGCGACCGAGCAGTACTTC	CASSLGATEQYF
TRBV5-1	TRBJ1-1	TRBD1	few	TGCGCCAGCAGTTTAGGGGCCCGTCGAGGACAGGAGGGGCCGGGTACAGAAGCTTTCTTT	CASSLGARRGQEGPGTEAFF
TRBV7-9	TRBJ2-3	NA	many	TGTGCCAGCAGCCGTTCCGTACAGGAATTGAGCACAGATACGCAGTATTTT	CASSRSVQELSTDTQYF
TRBV12-3/TRBV12-4	TRBJ2-1	NA	NA	TGTGCCAGCAGTTTAGACAGCAAAGGGTACAATGAGCAGTTCTTC	CASSLDSKGYNEQFF
TRBV5-6	TRBJ1-4	NA	many	TGTGCCAGCAGCCCGGGACGTTTTGAAAAACTGTTTTTT	CASSPGRFEKLFF
TRBV20-1	TRBJ2-3	TRBD2	NA	TGCAGTGCTGGACTAGGGACTAGCGGGGGCCCTCAGTATTTT	CSAGLGTSGGPQYF
TRBV12-3/TRBV12-4	TRBJ1-1	NA	many	TGTGCCAGCATGTTTAATAGTGATATGACGAACACTGAAGCTTTCTTT	CASMFNSDMTNTEAFF
TRBV2	TRBJ2-5	TRBD2	NA	TGTGCCAGCACCGGACGGGGGGTCCAAGAGACCCAGTACTTC	CASTGRGVQETQYF
TRBV7-2	TRBJ2-1	TRBD2	few	TGTGCCAGCAGCCCCGATACTTACGGGACTACCTACAATGAGCAGTTCTTC	CASSPDTYGTTYNEQFF
TRBV6-1	TRBJ2-2	TRBD2	NA	TGTGCCAGCGAGAGAAGGCTAGCGGGGCCGAGCGGGGAGCTGTTTTTT	CASERRLAGPSGELFF
TRBV19	TRBJ1-2	NA	few	TGTGCCAGTAGAGCGAGACAGGATGGCTACACCTTC	CASRARQDGYTF
TRBV20-1	TRBJ2-1	NA	NA	TGCAGTGCTAGTAGGGACAATGAGCAGTTCTTC	CSASRDNEQFF
TRBV29-1	TRBJ1-2	NA	NA	TGCAGCGTTGAGACAAGGCACGGCTACACCTTC	CSVETRHGYTF
TRBV7-9	TRBJ1-6	TRBD1	NA	TGTGCCAGCAGCTTAGCGGCTGGGACAGGGGACTCACCCCTCCACTTT	CASSLAAGTGDSPLHF
TRBV20-1	TRBJ2-7	NA	many	TGCAGTGCTAGAGATTTAGGCGAGCAGTACTTC	CSARDLGEQYF